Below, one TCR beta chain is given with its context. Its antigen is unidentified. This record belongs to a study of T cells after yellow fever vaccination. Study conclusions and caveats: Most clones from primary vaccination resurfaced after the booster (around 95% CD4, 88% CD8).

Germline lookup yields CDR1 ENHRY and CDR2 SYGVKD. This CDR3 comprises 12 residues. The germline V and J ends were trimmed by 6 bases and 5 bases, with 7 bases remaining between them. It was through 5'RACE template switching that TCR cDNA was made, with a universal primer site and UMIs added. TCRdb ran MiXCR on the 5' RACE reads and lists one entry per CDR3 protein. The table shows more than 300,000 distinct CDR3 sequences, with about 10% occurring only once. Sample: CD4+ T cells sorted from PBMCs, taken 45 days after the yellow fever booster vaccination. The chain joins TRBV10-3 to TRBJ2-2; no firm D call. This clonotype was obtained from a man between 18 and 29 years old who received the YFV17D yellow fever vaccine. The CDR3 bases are TGTGCCATCAGATTACAGACCGGGGAGCTGTTTTTT. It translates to CAIRLQTGELFF.